The source of this T cell receptor beta chain is a study of CD8 T cells in ankylosing spondylitis. This clonotype was seen at least ten times. TCRdb passed the 5' RACE reads through MiXCR, listing each CDR3 protein once. The data show 150,000 to 200,000 distinct CDR3 sequences, about 18% seen once. Trimming stripped 8 bases from V and 0 bases from J, with 17 bases between. This CDR3 comprises 15 residues. Germline assignment: CDR1 SGHKS and CDR2 YYEKEE (reference sequence). What was sequenced was blood, either unsorted or a sorted T cell fraction (not recorded which). The TCR sequence derives from a male donor with ankylosing spondylitis or in good health (not recorded which). This sequence joins TRBV5-5 and TRBJ1-1; D perhaps matches TRBD1 (5 bases). For the CDR3, the DNA is TGTGCCAGTTCAGGGTCCGGACGGGTGAACACTGAAGCTTTCTTT. Amino acids: CASSGSGRVNTEAFF.